One TCR beta chain is described in this entry. Only a few counts were recorded for this clonotype. What this receptor recognizes is not known. Base qualities are not recorded, but no much larger clone differs from it by a single base. This sample's time point label indicates: persistent/refractory GD, antithyroid drugs over 5 years with positive TRAb. For both TCR sequencing and RNA sequencing, RNA was extracted from PBMCs in TRIzol. Graves' disease was diagnosed according to American Thyroid Association guidelines. The patients came from an endocrinology department in Xi'an, China. Each patient gave about 9.1 milliliters of peripheral blood, collected in an EDTA anticoagulant tube. Ficoll Paque Plus density gradient separation was used to isolate PBMCs, and no further T cell sorting was done. An Agilent 2100 Bioanalyzer and agarose gel were used to assess RNA quality, and a NanoDrop 2000 was used to measure RNA concentration.

This specimen belongs to a study of regulatory T cells in long-lasting Graves disease (dated by TCRdb to the early 2020s). With regard to the full study: Persistent Graves' disease was defined as persistently positive TSH receptor autoantibodies together with antithyroid drug treatment for over 5 years. A total of roughly 33 samples were covered by TCR sequencing, comprising approximately 13 persistent and 20 or so newly diagnosed Graves' disease patients. Persistent Graves' disease patients were compared with newly diagnosed Graves' disease patients by peripheral blood TCR sequencing and RNA sequencing. The study was registered as a clinical trial and conducted in China. Persistent Graves' disease patients in the clinical cohort had taken antithyroid drugs for roughly ten years on average.

The protocol used for the library was multiplex PCR. Sequencing took place on an Illumina HiSeq 4000. CDR3 regions were amplified by Arm-PCR with iRepertoire HTBI primers to construct TCR beta libraries. Before sequencing, the PCR products went through gel purification. The published analysis was carried out like this. Gene usage analysis of CDR3 amino acid clonotypes relied on the 62 TRBV and 14 TRBJ segments identified across samples. COPE and FqMerger were used to merge the filtered high-quality paired reads into contigs. BLAST was used to align contigs to IMGT TRBV, TRBD and TRBJ reference genes, and CDR3 was defined according to IMGT. Any clonotype with a frequency above 0.1% was counted as a highly expanded clone. Shannon entropy was used to measure repertoire diversity, and the Gini coefficient was used to measure V-J evenness. Clonotypes shared by more than one individual were considered public. Through fastp at Q25 and MiXCR, TCRdb rebuilt clones from the public reads, retaining in-frame beta chains. Rows are combined by CDR3 protein, so each entry shows the most common genes and DNA. V and J calls and clone size were set by TCRdb, not the authors. The sample table contains a few hundred thousand distinct CDR3 sequences; only one count was recorded for around 23% of them. 13% to 15% of the sample goes to the ten largest clones.

The CDR3 goes from the cysteine to the phenylalanine over 13 residues. Of all the DNA, just the CDR3 is kept, 39 bases in frame from base 1. CDR1 and CDR2 were assigned from the germline V gene as SQVTM and ANQGSEA. At the junction V is shortened by 3 bases and J by 8 bases, with 13 bases in between. Overall results and qualifications from the work: Only peripheral blood was studied, because thyroid tissue, the primary lesion, was inaccessible. Only the TCR beta chain was sequenced and analyzed. Persistent patients shared more public clonotypes among themselves (fewer than 3,000) than newly diagnosed patients did (over 900). Lower TCR Shannon entropy and fewer highly expanded clones were observed in persistent Graves' disease patients than in newly diagnosed patients, which suggested clonal expansion. The authors noted that the small sample size was a limitation that may lower accuracy. Persistent disease showed preferential use of TRBV28, TRBJ1-2 and TRBJ2-5, whereas newly diagnosed disease favored TRBV20-1 and TRBJ2-1.

This receptor was obtained from a female donor with Graves disease. The specimen comprised peripheral blood mononuclear cells (PBMCs), sampled when the disease was refractory, from a patient treated with antithyroid drugs. The chain couples TRBV29-1 to TRBJ1-4; D gene: possibly TRBD1, on 5 matching bases. The CDR3 has the sequence CSVDWGSGEKLFF. The DNA sequence follows: TGCAGCGTTGATTGGGGGTCCGGGGAAAAACTGTTTTTT.